The 23 T cell receptor beta chains reported below all come from one sample, sequenced in a study of T-cell reconstitution after alpha-beta-depleted transplantation in children. The library targeted TCRbeta and was prepared with unique molecular identifiers. Each CDR3 protein is one row after TCRdb ran MiXCR on the PCR reads. Of 210,000 or so distinct CDR3 sequences listed, 11% are singletons. The source was PBMCs, collected before TCRalphabeta/CD19-depleted stem cell transplant. The receptors were gathered from a child under two years old with acute myeloid leukemia, due to receive a stem cell transplant.

This rearrangement joins TRBV20-1 to TRBJ2-3; the match to TRBD2 covers 12 bases. V lost 0 bases and J lost 3; bases outside the gene matches: 4. CDR3 size: 16 residues. The V gene's germline CDR1 is DFQATT and CDR2 SNEGSKA (reference sequence). The CDR3 DNA reads as TGCAGTGCTAGAGAACGGACTAGCGGGGCAACAGATACGCAGTATTTT. It encodes CSARERTSGATDTQYF.

There are many counts of this clonotype. The V and J genes are TRBV7-2 and TRBJ1-4; TRBD1 might be the D (6 bases). The V and J ends lost 5 bases and 1 base respectively, with 11 bases between them. Germline CDR1 reads SGHTA; CDR2 reads FQGNSA. There are 15 residues in the CDR3. Written as DNA, the CDR3 is TGTGCCAGCAGCCCTGCCAGGGGAACTAATGAAAAACTGTTTTTT. Protein: CASSPARGTNEKLFF.

The table lists this clonotype with many counts. The rearrangement uses TRBV5-6 and TRBJ1-2; D uncertain. The CDR3 has 15 residues. Germline lookup yields CDR1 SGHDT and CDR2 YYEEEE. Trimming shortened V by 0 bases and J by 3 bases, and 12 bases separated the two germline ends. CDR3 loop: CASSLVRTDDYGYTF. The CDR3 region has the DNA TGTGCCAGCAGCTTGGTTCGAACAGACGACTATGGCTACACCTTC.

This clonotype has a count of ten or more. V is TRBV5-1 and J is TRBJ1-2; D is unresolved. The germline CDR1 and CDR2 sequences are SGHRS and YFSETQ. This CDR3 is 14 amino acids long. Trimming removed 1 base from V and 0 bases from J, with 7 bases in between. In nucleotides, the CDR3 is TGCGCCAGCAGCTTGCCAGGTTCTAACTATGGCTACACCTTC. Protein product: CASSLPGSNYGYTF.

This clonotype was observed at least ten times. The V gene is TRBV5-1, the J gene TRBJ2-2; 10 bases are shared with TRBD1. Germline assignment: CDR1 SGHRS and CDR2 YFSETQ. V shed 3 bases, J shed 3 bases, and the junction held 11 bases outside the gene matches. This CDR3 spans 18 amino acids. CDR3 in DNA: TGCGCCAGCAGCTCGGTTCTTACCGGGACAGGGGACACCGGGGAGCTGTTTTTT. Amino acids: CASSSVLTGTGDTGELFF.

This clonotype was seen ten or more times. This sequence joins TRBV20-1 and TRBJ2-1; D gene uncertain. Trimming stripped 0 bases from V and 5 bases from J, with 8 bases between. The CDR3 spans 13 residues. The germline gives CDR1 DFQATT, CDR2 SNEGSKA (reference sequence). The CDR3 reads CSARDPGHNEQFF. The CDR3 DNA reads as TGCAGTGCTAGAGATCCAGGACACAATGAGCAGTTCTTC.

This clonotype was recorded many times. The chain uses TRBV5-1 and TRBJ2-1; TRBD2 matches 10 bases. The CDR3 length is 16 residues. CDR1 is SGHRS, CDR2 YFSETQ, per germline. V trimming: 0 bases; J trimming: 6 bases; junction bases outside the gene matches: 6. The CDR3 spells CASSLAVAGGFNEQFF. The CDR3 region has the DNA TGCGCCAGCAGCTTGGCCGTAGCGGGGGGTTTCAATGAGCAGTTCTTC. Together with reference TRBV5-1 and TRBJ2-1, the CDR3 gives the full variable domain: KAGVTQTPRYLIKTRGQQVTLSCSPISGHRSVSWYQQTPGQGLQFLFEYFSETQRNKGNFPGRFSGRQFSNSRSEMNVSTLELGDSALYLCASSLAVAGGFNEQFFGPGTRLTVL.

This clonotype was observed at least ten times. The genes are TRBV7-2 and TRBJ2-2; D gene unclear. The ends were cut back, 3 bases at V and 7 bases at J, with 6 bases in the middle. Germline CDR1 SGHTA, CDR2 FQGNSA. This CDR3 spans 12 amino acids. The CDR3 coding sequence is TGTGCCAGCAGCTTCATTAGCGGGGAGCTGTTTTTT. Residues: CASSFISGELFF.

This clonotype was counted at least ten times. The chain is built from TRBV6-2 or TRBV6-3 and TRBJ1-2, with 7 bases matching TRBD1. V lost 2 bases and J lost 5; bases outside the gene matches: 8. CDR3 length: 15 residues. Per germline, CDR1 MNHEY and CDR2 SVGEGT. Here the CDR3 reads CASSYEDGTVYGYTF. The DNA for the CDR3 is TGTGCCAGCAGTTACGAAGACGGGACAGTATATGGCTACACCTTC.

In its sample, this clonotype was seen many times. The gene calls are TRBV7-6 and TRBJ2-2, with D unresolved. Trimming stripped 5 bases from V and 6 bases from J, with 10 bases between. Germline V lookup: CDR1 SGHVS, CDR2 FNYEAQ. This CDR3 contains 13 residues. CDR3 in amino acids: CASSQSGSGELFF. The CDR3 region has the DNA TGTGCCAGCAGCCAATCCGGGTCCGGGGAGCTGTTTTTT.

This clonotype was seen only a few times. With a much larger clone just one base away, this may be a read error. This chain links TRBV20-1 with TRBJ1-2; 10 bases are a match to TRBD1. Germline CDR1 DFQATT, CDR2 SNEGSKA (reference sequence). CDR3 length: 14 amino acids. In DNA form, the CDR3 reads TGCAGTGCTGATCGGACAGGGGGGATATATGGCTACCCCTTC. Protein product: CSADRTGGIYGYPF.

The table lists this clonotype with many counts. This chain joins TRBV27 and TRBJ1-5; D not resolved. The CDR3 covers 12 residues. Per the germline V gene, CDR1 is MNHEY and CDR2 is SMNVEV (reference sequence). V shed 6 bases and J shed 4 bases, with 7 bases lying between them. The CDR3 bases are TGTGCCAGCAGAGAAAGAAATCAGCCCCAGCATTTT. Its translation is CASRERNQPQHF.

This clonotype was observed many times. The chain carries TRBV20-1 and TRBJ2-1, with 8 bases aligning to TRBD2. The germline V gene encodes CDR1 DFQATT and CDR2 SNEGSKA (reference sequence). The CDR3 contains 16 residues. The trim removed 3 bases at V and 4 bases at J, leaving 11 bases unmatched. The CDR3: CSASPGRARDYNEQFF. CDR3 nucleotide sequence: TGCAGTGCTAGCCCCGGGAGGGCCAGGGATTACAATGAGCAGTTCTTC.

Many counts were recorded for this clonotype. This chain links TRBV11-1 with TRBJ1-4; no definite D call. The V gene lost 3 bases and the J gene lost 8 bases, with 7 bases spanning the gap. This CDR3 has 12 residues. Germline CDR1 reads SGHAT; CDR2 reads FQDESV (reference sequence). The CDR3 DNA is TGTGCCAGCAGCTTCGTGGGGGAAAAACTGTTTTTT. Residues: CASSFVGEKLFF. Based on the CDR3 plus reference TRBV11-1 and TRBJ1-4, the full variable domain is EAEVAQSPRYKITEKSQAVAFWCDPISGHATLYWYRQILGQGPELLVQFQDESVVDDSQLPKDRFSAERLKGVDSTLKIQPAELGDSAMYLCASSFVGEKLFFGSGTQLSVL.

This clonotype was picked up many times. V is TRBV20-1 and J is TRBJ2-7, with TRBD2 matching over 8 bases. The germline CDR1 and CDR2 sequences are DFQATT and SNEGSKA (reference sequence). The CDR3 runs 15 residues. With V trimmed by 0 bases and J by 1 base, 5 bases remained unmatched. Here the CDR3 DNA reads TGCAGTGCTAGAGATCGGGCGGGAGGTTCCTACGAGCAGTACTTC. Translating it yields CSARDRAGGSYEQYF.

This clonotype was seen ten or more times. The chain joins TRBV3-1 to TRBJ2-1; D not resolved. The germline V and J ends were trimmed by 0 bases and 7 bases, with 7 bases remaining between them. The V gene's germline CDR1 is LGHDT and CDR2 YNNKEL (reference sequence). The CDR3 extends over 13 amino acids. As DNA, the CDR3 is TGTGCCAGCAGCCAAGATGAGGATAATGAGCAGTTCTTC. Amino acids: CASSQDEDNEQFF.

This clonotype was seen more than once but under ten times. The rearrangement joins TRBV5-1 to TRBJ2-3; no clear D. This CDR3 has 12 residues. Germline V CDR1 and CDR2: SGHRS, YFSETQ. Trimming stripped 4 bases from V and 5 bases from J, with 8 bases between. CDR3 coding DNA: TGCGCCAGCAGCGTAATAGGAGATACGCAGTATTTT. This codes for CASSVIGDTQYF.

This clonotype was picked up many times. The V call is TRBV12-3 or TRBV12-4, the J call TRBJ2-1, with TRBD2 matching over 10 bases. This CDR3 spans 15 amino acids. Trimming cost V 2 bases and J 9 bases; bases outside gene matches: 7. In DNA, the CDR3 is TGTGCCAGCAGTTTACGTCTAGCGGGAGTCGGTGAGCAGTTCTTC. As protein: CASSLRLAGVGEQFF.

This clonotype was seen more than once but under ten times. V gene TRBV5-1 combines with J gene TRBJ1-1; D is ambiguous. Germline V gene sequence: CDR1 SGHRS, CDR2 YFSETQ. Trimming removed 3 bases from V and 7 bases from J, with 10 bases in between. This CDR3 comprises 12 residues. CDR3 sequence (DNA): TGCGCCAGCAGCTCTGGACCGAGTGAAGCTTTCTTT. This sequence encodes CASSSGPSEAFF.

This clonotype was counted many times. The chain links TRBV5-1 to TRBJ1-2, with D tentatively TRBD1 (5 bases). The length of the CDR3 is 13 residues. The ends were cut back, 3 bases at V and 4 bases at J, with 10 bases in the middle. The germline gives CDR1 SGHRS, CDR2 YFSETQ. For the CDR3, the DNA is TGCGCCAGCAGCTCTTCCGACAGCTATGGCTACACCTTC. Amino acids: CASSSSDSYGYTF.

The table lists this clonotype with many counts. The CDR3 coding sequence is TGTGCCAGCAGCCAGACAGGTTCTGGGGCCAACGTCCTGACTTTC. This codes for CASSQTGSGANVLTF. The V and J genes are TRBV28 and TRBJ2-6, with D perhaps TRBD1 (6 bases). The CDR3 covers 15 residues. Per the germline V gene, CDR1 is MDHEN and CDR2 is SYDVKM. The V end was cut by 6 bases, the J end by 1 base, with 10 bases between.

This clonotype was observed at least ten times. The V and J genes are TRBV7-3 and TRBJ1-1; tentatively, D is TRBD1 (5 bases). This CDR3 contains 13 residues. Germline lookup yields CDR1 SGHTA and CDR2 FQGTGA. The V and J ends lost 2 bases and 4 bases respectively, with 8 bases between them. CDR3 region: CASSLDRGTEAFF. CDR3 DNA: TGTGCCAGCAGCTTAGATAGGGGCACTGAAGCTTTCTTT.

In this sample, this clonotype turned up many times. The J gene is TRBJ1-1, the V gene TRBV30; D remains ambiguous. Trimming removed 3 bases at V and 7 bases at J, with 9 bases between. The germline gives CDR1 GTSNPN, CDR2 SVGIG (reference sequence). This CDR3 comprises 11 residues. DNA for the CDR3: TGTGCCTGGAGCGCTCGTAATGAAGCTTTCTTT. Amino acids: CAWSARNEAFF.